This T cell receptor beta chain was observed in a study of cytomegalovirus exposure and HLA in healthy donors. The CDR3 totals 16 residues. Trimming removed 1 base from V and 4 bases from J, with 13 bases in between. The V gene's germline CDR1 is SGHAT and CDR2 FQNNGV. The primer mix had 60 Vbeta and 13 Jbeta primers. Only in-frame clones appear in the TCRdb table, and some are missing; sequencing was by immunoSEQ multiplex PCR. The sample lists about 110,000 clones, 82% occurring once. This receptor was taken from a man aged 45-65 years in good health and CMV-seronegative. The specimen was PBMCs. V gene TRBV11-2 combines with J gene TRBJ1-4, with a possible D match to TRBD1 (6 bases). Written as DNA, the CDR3 is TGTGCCAGCAGCTTAGGAGACAGGCGATTTAATGAAAAACTGTTTTTT. Translated: CASSLGDRRFNEKLFF.